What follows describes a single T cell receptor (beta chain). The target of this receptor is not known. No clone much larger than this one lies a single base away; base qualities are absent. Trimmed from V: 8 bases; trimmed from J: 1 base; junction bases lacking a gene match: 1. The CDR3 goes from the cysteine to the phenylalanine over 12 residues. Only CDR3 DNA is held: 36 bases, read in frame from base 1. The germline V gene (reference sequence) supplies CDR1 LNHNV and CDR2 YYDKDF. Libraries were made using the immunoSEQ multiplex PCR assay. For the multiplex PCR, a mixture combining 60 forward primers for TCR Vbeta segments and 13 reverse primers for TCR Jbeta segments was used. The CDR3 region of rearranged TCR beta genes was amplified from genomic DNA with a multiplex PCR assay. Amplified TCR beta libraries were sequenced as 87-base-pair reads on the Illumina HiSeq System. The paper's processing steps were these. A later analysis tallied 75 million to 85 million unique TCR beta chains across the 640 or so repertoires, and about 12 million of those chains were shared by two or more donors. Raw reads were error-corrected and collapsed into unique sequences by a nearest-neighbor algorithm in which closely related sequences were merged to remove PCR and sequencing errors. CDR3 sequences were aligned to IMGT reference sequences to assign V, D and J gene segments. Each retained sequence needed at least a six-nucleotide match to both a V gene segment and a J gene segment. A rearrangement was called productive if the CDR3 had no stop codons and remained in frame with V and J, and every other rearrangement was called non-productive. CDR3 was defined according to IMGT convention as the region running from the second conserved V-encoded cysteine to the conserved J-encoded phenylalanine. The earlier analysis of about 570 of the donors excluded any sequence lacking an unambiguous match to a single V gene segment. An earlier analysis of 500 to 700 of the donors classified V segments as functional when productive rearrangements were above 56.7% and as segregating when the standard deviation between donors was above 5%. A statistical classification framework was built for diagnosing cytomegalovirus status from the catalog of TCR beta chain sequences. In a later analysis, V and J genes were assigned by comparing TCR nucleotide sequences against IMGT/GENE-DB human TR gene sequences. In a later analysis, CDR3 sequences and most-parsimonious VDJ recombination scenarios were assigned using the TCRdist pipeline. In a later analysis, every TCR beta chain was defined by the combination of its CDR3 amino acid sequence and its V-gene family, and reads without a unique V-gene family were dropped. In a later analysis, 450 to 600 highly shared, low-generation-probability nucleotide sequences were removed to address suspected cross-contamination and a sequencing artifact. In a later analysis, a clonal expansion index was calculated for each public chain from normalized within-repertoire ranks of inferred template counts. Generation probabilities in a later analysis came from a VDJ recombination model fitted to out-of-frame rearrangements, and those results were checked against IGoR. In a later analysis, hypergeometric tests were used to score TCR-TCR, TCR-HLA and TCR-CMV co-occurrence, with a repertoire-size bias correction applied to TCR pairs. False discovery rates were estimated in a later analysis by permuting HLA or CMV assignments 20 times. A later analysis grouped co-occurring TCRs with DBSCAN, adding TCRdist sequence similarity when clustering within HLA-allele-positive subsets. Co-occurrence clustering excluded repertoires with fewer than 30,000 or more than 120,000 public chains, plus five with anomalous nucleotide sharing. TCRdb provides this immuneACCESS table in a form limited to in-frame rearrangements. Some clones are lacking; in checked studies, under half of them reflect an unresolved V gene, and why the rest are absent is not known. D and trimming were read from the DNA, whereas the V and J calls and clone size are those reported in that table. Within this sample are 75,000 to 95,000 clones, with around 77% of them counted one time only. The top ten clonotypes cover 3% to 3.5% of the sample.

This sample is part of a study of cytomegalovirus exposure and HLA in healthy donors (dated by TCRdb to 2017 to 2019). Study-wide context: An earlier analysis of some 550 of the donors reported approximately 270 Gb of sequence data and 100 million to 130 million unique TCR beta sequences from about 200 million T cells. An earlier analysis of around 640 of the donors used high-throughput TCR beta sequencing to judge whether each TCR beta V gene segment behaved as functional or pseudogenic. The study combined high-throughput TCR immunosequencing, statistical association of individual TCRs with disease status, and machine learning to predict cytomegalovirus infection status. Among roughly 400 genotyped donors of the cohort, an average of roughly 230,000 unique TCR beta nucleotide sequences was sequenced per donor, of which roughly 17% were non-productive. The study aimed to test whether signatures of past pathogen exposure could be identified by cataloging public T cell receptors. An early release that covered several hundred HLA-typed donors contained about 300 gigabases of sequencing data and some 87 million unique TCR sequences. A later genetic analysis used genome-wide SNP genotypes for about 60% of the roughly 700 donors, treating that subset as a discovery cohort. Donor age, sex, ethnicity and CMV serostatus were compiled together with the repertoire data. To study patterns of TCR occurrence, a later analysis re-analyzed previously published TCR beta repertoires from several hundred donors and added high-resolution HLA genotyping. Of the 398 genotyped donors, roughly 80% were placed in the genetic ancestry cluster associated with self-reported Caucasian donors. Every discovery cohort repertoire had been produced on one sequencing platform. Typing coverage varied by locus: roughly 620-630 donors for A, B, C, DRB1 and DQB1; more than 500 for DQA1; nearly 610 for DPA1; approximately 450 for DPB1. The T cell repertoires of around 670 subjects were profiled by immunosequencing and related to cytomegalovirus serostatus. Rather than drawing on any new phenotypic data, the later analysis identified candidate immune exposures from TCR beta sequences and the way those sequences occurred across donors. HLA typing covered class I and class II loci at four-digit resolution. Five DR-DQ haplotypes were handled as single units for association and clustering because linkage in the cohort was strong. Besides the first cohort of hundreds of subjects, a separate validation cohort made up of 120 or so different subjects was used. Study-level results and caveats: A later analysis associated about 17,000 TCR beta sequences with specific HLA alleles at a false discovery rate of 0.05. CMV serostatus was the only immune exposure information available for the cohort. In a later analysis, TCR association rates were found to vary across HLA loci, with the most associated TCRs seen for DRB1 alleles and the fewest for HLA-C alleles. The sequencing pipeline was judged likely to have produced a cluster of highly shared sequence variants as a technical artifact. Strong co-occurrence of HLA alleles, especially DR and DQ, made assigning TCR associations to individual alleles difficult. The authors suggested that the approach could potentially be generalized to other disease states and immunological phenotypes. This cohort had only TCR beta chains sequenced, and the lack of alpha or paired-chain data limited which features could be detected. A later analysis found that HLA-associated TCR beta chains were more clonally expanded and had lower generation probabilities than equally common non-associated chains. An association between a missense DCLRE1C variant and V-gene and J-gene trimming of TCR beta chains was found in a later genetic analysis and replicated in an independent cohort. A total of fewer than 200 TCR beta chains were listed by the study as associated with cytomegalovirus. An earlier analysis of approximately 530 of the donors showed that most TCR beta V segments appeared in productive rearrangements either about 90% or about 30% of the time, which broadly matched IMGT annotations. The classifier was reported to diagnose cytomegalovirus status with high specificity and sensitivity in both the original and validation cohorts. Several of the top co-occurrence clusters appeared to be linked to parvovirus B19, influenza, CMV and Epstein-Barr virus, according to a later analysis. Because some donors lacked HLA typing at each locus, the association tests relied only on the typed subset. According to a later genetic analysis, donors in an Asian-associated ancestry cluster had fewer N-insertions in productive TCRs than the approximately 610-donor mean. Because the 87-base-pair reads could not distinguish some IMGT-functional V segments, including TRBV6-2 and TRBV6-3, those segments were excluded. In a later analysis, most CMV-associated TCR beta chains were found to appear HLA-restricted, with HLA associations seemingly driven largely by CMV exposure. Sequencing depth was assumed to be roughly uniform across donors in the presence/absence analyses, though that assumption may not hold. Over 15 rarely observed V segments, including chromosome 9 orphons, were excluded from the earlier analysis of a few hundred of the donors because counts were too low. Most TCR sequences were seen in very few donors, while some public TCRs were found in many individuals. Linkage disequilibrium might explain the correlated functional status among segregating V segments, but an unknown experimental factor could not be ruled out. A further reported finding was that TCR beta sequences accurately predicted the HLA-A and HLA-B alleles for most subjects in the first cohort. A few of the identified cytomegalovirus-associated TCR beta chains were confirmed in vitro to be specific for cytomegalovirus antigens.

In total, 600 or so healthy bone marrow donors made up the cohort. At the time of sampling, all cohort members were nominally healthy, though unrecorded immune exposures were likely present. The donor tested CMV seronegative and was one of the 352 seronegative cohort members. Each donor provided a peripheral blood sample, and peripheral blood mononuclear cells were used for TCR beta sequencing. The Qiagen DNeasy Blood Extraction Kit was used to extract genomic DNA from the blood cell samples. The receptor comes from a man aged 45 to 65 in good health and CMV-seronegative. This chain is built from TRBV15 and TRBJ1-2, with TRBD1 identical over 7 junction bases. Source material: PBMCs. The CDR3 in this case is CATGQVNYGYTF. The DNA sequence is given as TGTGCCACCGGACAGGTTAACTATGGCTACACCTTC.